The present T cell receptor beta chain was sequenced within a study of blood T cell repertoires in COVID-19. This table comes from immunoSEQ multiplex PCR, and its TCRdb copy is limited to in-frame clones, with some not included. Among approximately 230,000 clones listed, 88% were seen once. Trimming removed 4 bases from V and 4 bases from J; junction bases left unmatched: 12. Germline CDR1 SGHKS, CDR2 YYEKEE (reference sequence). The CDR3 has 16 amino acids. The chain couples TRBV5-5 to TRBJ2-7, with 9 bases lining up with TRBD1. The clonotype comes from a woman in her thirties or forties who had recovered from COVID-19. Sequences were obtained from peripheral blood. Here the CDR3 reads CASSPEGTGKKYEQYF. CDR3 nucleotide sequence: TGTGCCAGCAGCCCAGAGGGGACAGGGAAAAAGTACGAGCAGTACTTC.